This T cell receptor beta chain was captured by sequencing in a study of human T cells and chemical hapten exposure (TCRdb year 2021). For the wider study: Libraries were pooled for sequencing, and variation in per-sample TCR yields was attributed mainly to small differences in library volumes within the pool. In alopecia patients, the study followed how the peripheral blood TCR repertoire changed in vivo over primary and secondary sensitization to diphenylcyclopropenone (DPC), a hapten. Each blood RNA sample was used to sequence both TCR alpha and TCR beta chains. What the work shows at the level of the full study, not this receptor alone: Repeated subsampling changed both the strength of the expansion versus patch-test correlation and the threshold at which that correlation became significant. No change with DPC sensitization was found in the number of TCRs above 1 in 1000 frequency, and no evidence of global repertoire structure alterations was found.

The sample's time point label, decoded: healthy volunteer bleed at 6 weeks. Total RNA was extracted from unfractionated whole blood that had been collected in Tempus Blood RNA tubes. A handful of healthy volunteers acted as controls for TCR sequencing and had blood drawn at day 0, 2 weeks and 6 weeks. The library was built by means of RACE. The reads were generated on a NextSeq 500. During library preparation, unique molecular identifiers were attached to individual cDNA molecules so that TCRs could be counted quantitatively and reproducibly. In the authors' own workflow: The median number of TCRs per sample was 95,638, ranging from 23,224 to 690,600. The Decombinator software suite was used to annotate the V, J and CDR3 of the TCR reads. Every sample was subsampled to the same number of TCRs (28,000) for the PS versus PT1 abundance plots. TCRs were defined as expanded if absent before sensitization and observed at least eight times at the 2-week time point. The public reads were reanalyzed by TCRdb: fastp trimming at Q25, MiXCR alignment, in-frame beta chains only. Merged by CDR3 protein, the rows form single entries marked with the most common genes and DNA. TCRdb, not the authors, supplied the V and J calls. The sample table holds fewer than 50,000 distinct CDR3 sequences, of which 3% to 4.5% were seen once. 4.5% to 6.5% of the sample belongs to the ten largest clones.

This clonotype was seen at least ten times. Its antigen remains unidentified. The sample holds no much larger clone one base away, and base qualities are not on file. CDR1 and CDR2 (MDHEN, SYDVKM) derive from the germline V gene. From its cysteine to its phenylalanine, the CDR3 spans 18 amino acids. The only DNA kept is the CDR3, 54 bases in frame from the first base. Germline trimming: 5 bases from V, 0 bases from J; junction bases outside gene matches: 8. The clonotype was recovered from a human donor in good health. Some clones in this sample may be carry-over from other donors' samples. The sequence is built from TRBV28 and TRBJ2-3; 13 bases in the junction line up with TRBD2. Sequenced input: whole blood. The nucleotide sequence is TGTGCCAGCAGTCTCGGACTAGCGGGAGCTGGAAGCACAGATACGCAGTATTTT. The encoded protein is CASSLGLAGAGSTDTQYF.